This entry concerns a single T cell receptor (beta chain). Per the germline V gene, CDR1 is SGHVS and CDR2 is FQNEAQ. This CDR3 comprises 13 residues. Between the trimmed V and J ends, which lost 6 bases and 6 bases, there was a span of 15 bases. Sequencing was performed with immunoSEQ multiplex PCR; in TCRdb, only in-frame clones are kept and a portion is missing. The top ten hold around 0.15% of the sample, which has about 2,500,000 clones, about 92% seen once. The data belong to a study of shared clonotypes between healthy human individuals. This chain connects TRBV7-8 to TRBJ2-7; D call uncertain. The sequencing sample was made of naive CD4+ T cells sorted from blood. Subset: CD45RA+ positively selected. The receptor comes from a man aged 18 to 29 in good health. This chain's CDR3 is CASREYQDGEQYF. The CDR3 DNA reads as TGTGCCAGCAGAGAATACCAGGATGGCGAGCAGTACTTC.